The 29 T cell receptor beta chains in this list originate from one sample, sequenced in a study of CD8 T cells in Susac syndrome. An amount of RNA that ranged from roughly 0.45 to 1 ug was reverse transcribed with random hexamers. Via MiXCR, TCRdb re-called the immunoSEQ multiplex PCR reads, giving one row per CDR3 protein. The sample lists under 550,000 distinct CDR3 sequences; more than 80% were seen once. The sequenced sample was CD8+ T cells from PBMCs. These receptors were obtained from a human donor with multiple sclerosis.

The CDR3 spells CASSEGTGGFEQYF. The CDR3 DNA reads TGTGCCAGCAGCGAAGGGACAGGGGGCTTCGAGCAGTACTTC. The V and J genes are TRBV9 and TRBJ2-7, with 12 bases identical to TRBD1. The CDR3 runs to 14 residues. Trimming took 3 bases from V and 6 from J; bases not matched to a gene: 4. In germline, CDR1 is SGDLS, CDR2 YYNGEE. Together with reference TRBV9 and TRBJ2-7, the CDR3 gives the full variable domain: DSGVTQTPKHLITATGQRVTLRCSPRSGDLSVYWYQQSLDQGLQFLIQYYNGEERAKGNILERFSAQQFPDLHSELNLSSLELGDSALYFCASSEGTGGFEQYFGPGTRLTVT.

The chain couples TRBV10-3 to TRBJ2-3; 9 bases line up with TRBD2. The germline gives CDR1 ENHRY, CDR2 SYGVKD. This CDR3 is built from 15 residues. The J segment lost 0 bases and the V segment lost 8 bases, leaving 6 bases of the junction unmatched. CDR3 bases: TGTGCCATCCGTAGCGGGGGCGCAAGCACAGATACGCAGTATTTT. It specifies CAIRSGGASTDTQYF.

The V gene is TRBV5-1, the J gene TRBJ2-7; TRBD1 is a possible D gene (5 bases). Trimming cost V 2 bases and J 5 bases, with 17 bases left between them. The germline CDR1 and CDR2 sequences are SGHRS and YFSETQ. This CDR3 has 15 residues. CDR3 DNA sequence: TGCGCCAGCAGCTTAGCGACAGACCCCAGCCACGAGCAGTACTTC. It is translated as CASSLATDPSHEQYF.

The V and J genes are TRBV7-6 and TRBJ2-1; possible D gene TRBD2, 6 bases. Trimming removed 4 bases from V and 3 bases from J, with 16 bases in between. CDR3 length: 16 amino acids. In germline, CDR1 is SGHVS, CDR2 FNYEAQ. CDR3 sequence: CASSSVGGAVYNEQFF. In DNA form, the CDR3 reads TGTGCCAGCAGCTCCGTGGGCGGGGCGGTCTACAATGAGCAGTTCTTC. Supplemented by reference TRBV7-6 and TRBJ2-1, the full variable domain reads GAGVSQSPRYKVTKRGQDVALRCDPISGHVSLYWYRQALGQGPEFLTYFNYEAQQDKSGLPNDRFSAERPEGSISTLTIQRTEQRDSAMYRCASSSVGGAVYNEQFFGPGTRLTVL.

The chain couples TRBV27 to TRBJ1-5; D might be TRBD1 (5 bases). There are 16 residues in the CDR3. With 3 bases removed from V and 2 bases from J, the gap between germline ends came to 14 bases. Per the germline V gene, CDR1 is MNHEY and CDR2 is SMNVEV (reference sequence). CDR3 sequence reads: CASSLLGGSGNQPQHF. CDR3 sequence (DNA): TGTGCCAGCAGTTTGTTGGGGGGGAGTGGCAATCAGCCCCAGCATTTT.

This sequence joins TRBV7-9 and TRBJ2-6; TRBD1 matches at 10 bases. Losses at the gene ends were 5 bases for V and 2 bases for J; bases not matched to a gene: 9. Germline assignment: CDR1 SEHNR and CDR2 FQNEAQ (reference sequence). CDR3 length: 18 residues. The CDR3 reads CASSRIPGTGAGANVLTF. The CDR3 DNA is TGTGCCAGCAGCCGCATACCCGGGACAGGGGCTGGGGCCAACGTCCTGACTTTC.

The CDR3 DNA reads as TGTGCCAGCAGTTCCACGGGCGCGACCCGGGACAGGGGAAACTATGGCTACACCTTC. It specifies CASSSTGATRDRGNYGYTF. The chain uses TRBV12-3 or TRBV12-4 and TRBJ1-2; 10 nucleotides align to TRBD1. The J segment lost 2 bases and the V segment lost 4 bases, leaving 16 bases of the junction unmatched. CDR3 length: 19 residues.

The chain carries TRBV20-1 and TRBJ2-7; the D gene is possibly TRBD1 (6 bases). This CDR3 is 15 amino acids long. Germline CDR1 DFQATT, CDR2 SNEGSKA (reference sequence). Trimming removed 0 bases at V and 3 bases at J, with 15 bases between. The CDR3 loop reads CSAREGQSLLYEQYF. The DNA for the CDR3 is TGCAGTGCTAGAGAAGGACAGTCCCTTCTCTACGAGCAGTACTTC.

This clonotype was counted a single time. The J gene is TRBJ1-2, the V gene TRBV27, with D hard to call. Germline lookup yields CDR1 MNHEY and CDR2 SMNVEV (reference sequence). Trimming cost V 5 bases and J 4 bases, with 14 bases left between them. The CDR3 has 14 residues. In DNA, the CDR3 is TGTGCCAGCAGTCCCACCGGACCGTTCTATGGCTACACCTTC. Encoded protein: CASSPTGPFYGYTF.

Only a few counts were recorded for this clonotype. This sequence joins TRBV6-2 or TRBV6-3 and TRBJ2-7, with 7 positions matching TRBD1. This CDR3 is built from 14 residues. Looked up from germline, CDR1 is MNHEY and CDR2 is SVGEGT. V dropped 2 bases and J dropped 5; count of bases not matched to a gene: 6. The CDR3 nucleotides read TGTGCCAGCAGTTACGAGGGGGCGGGTGACGAGCAGTACTTC. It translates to CASSYEGAGDEQYF.

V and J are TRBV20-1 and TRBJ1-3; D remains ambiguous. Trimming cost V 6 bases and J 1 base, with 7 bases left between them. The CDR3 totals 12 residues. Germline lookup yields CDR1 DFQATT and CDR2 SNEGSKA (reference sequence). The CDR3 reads CSATDSGNTIYF. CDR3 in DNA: TGCAGTGCAACGGATTCTGGAAACACCATATATTTT.

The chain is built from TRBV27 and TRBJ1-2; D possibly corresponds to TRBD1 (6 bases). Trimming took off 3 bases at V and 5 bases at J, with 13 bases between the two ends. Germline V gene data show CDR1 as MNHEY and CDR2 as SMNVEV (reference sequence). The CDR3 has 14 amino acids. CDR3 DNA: TGTGCCAGCAGTTTGGCTCCCGGACAGTATGGCTACACCTTC. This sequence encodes CASSLAPGQYGYTF.

CDR3 residues: CSARLLQSHTEAFF. The CDR3 coding sequence is TGCAGTGCCCGACTGTTACAGTCCCACACTGAAGCTTTCTTT. V is TRBV20-1 and J is TRBJ1-1; no reliable D call. Germline CDR1 is DFQATT and CDR2 is SNEGSKA (reference sequence). The CDR3 consists of 14 residues. V gave up 6 bases and J gave up 3 bases, with 17 bases separating them.

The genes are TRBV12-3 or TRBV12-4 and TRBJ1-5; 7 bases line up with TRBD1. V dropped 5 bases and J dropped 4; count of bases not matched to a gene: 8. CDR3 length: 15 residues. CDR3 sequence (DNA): TGTGCCAGCAGTCACGGGACAGTCCTTAATCAGCCCCAGCATTTT. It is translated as CASSHGTVLNQPQHF.

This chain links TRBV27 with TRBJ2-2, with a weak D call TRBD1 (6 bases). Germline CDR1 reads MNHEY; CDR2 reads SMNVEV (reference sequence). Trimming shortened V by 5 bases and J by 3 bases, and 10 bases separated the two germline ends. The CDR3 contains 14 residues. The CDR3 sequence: CASSPGEYTGELFF. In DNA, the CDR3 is TGTGCCAGCAGTCCAGGGGAGTACACCGGGGAGCTGTTTTTT.

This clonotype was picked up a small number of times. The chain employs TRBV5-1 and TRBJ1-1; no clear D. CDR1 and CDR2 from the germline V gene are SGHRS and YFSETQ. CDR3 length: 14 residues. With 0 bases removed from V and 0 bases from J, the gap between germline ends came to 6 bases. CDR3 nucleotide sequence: TGCGCCAGCAGCTTGGTTTCAGTGAACACTGAAGCTTTCTTT. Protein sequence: CASSLVSVNTEAFF. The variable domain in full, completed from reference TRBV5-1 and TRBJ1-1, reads KAGVTQTPRYLIKTRGQQVTLSCSPISGHRSVSWYQQTPGQGLQFLFEYFSETQRNKGNFPGRFSGRQFSNSRSEMNVSTLELGDSALYLCASSLVSVNTEAFFGQGTRLTVV.

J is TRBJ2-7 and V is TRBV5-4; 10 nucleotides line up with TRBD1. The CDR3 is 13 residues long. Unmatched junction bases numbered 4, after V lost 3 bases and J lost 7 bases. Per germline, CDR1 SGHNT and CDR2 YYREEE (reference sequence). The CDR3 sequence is CASSWDRGREQYF. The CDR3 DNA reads TGTGCCAGCAGCTGGGACAGGGGTCGAGAGCAGTACTTC. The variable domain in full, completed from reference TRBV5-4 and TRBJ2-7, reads ETGVTQSPTHLIKTRGQQVTLRCSSQSGHNTVSWYQQALGQGPQFIFQYYREEENGRGNFPPRFSGLQFPNYSSELNVNALELDDSALYLCASSWDRGREQYFGPGTRLTVT.

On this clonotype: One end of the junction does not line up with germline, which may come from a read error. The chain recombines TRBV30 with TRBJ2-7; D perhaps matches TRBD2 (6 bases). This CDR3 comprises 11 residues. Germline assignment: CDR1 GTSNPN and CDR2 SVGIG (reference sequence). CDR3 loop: CAWRTGLSLDF. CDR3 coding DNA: TGTGCCTGGAGAACGGGACTGTCCCTGGACTTC.

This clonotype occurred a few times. The CDR3: CASSPGRGGNTEAFF. CDR3 in DNA: TGTGCCAGCAGCCCCGGTCGGGGGGGGAACACTGAAGCTTTCTTT. V and J are TRBV7-2 and TRBJ1-1; tentatively, D is TRBD1 (5 bases). Germline V gene data show CDR1 as SGHTA and CDR2 as FQGNSA. V lost 5 bases to trimming and J lost 1 base, with 14 bases between them. This CDR3 is built from 15 residues.

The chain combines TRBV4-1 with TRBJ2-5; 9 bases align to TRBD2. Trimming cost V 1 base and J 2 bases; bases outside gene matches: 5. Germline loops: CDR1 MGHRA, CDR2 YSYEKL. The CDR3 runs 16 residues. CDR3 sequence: CASSQAAGGSQETQYF. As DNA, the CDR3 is TGCGCCAGCAGCCAAGCAGCGGGGGGCAGTCAAGAGACCCAGTACTTC.

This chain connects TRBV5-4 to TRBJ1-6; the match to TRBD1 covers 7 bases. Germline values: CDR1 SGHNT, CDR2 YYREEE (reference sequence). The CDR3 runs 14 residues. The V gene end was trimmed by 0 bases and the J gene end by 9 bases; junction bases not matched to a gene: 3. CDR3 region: CASSLEGALSPLHF. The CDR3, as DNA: TGTGCCAGCAGCTTGGAGGGGGCTCTTTCACCCCTCCACTTT.

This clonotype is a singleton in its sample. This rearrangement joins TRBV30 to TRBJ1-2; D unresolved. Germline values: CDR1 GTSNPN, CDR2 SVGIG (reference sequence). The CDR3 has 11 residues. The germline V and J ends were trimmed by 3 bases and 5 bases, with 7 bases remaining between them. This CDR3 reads CAWRDGYGYTF. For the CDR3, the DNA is TGTGCCTGGAGGGACGGATATGGCTACACCTTC.

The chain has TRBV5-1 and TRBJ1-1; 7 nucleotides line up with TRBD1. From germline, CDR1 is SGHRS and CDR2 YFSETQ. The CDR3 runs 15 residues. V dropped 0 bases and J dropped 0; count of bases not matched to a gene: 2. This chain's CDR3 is CASSLGGQLNTEAFF. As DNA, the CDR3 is TGCGCCAGCAGCTTGGGGGGACAGTTGAACACTGAAGCTTTCTTT.

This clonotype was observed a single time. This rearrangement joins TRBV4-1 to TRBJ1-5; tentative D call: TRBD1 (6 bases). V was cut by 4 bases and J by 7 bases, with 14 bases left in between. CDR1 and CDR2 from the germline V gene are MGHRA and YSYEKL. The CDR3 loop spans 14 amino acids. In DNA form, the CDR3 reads TGCGCCAGCAGCCCAGGGCCAGGGGACCAGCCCCAGCATTTT. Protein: CASSPGPGDQPQHF.

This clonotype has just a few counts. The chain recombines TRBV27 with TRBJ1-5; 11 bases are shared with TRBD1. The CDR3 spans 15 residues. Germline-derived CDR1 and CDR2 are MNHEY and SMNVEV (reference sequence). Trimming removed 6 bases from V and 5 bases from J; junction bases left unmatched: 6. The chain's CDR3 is CASRGDRGVDQPQHF. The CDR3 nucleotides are TGTGCCAGCAGAGGGGACAGGGGGGTGGATCAGCCCCAGCATTTT.

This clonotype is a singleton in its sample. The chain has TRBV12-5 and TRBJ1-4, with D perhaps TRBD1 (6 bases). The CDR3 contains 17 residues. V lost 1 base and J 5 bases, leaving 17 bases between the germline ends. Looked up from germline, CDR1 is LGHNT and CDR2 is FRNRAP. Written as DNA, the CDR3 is TGTGCTAGTGGTTTGGACGCCTTGACAGGAGGAAATGAAAAACTGTTTTTT. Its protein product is CASGLDALTGGNEKLFF. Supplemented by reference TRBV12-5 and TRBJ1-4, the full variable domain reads DARVTQTPRHKVTEMGQEVTMRCQPILGHNTVFWYRQTMMQGLELLAYFRNRAPLDDSGMPKDRFSAEMPDATLATLKIQPSEPRDSAVYFCASGLDALTGGNEKLFFGSGTQLSVL.

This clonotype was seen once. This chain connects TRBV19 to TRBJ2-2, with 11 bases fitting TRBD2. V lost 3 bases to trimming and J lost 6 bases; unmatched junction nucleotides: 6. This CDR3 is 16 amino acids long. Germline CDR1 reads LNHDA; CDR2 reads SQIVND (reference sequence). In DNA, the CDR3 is TGTGCCAGTAGTATTTTTAGCGGGAGGGCAGCCGGGGAGCTGTTTTTT. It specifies CASSIFSGRAAGELFF.

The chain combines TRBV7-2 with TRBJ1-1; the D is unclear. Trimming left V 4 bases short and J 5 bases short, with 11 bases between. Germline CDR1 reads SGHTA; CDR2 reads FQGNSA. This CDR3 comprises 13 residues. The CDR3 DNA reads TGTGCCAGCAGCTCCATACAAGGGACTGAAGCTTTCTTT. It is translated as CASSSIQGTEAFF.

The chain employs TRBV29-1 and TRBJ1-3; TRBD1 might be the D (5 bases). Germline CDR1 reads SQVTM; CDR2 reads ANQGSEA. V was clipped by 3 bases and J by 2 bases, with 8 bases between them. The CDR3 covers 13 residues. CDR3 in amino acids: CSVEGRAGNTIYF. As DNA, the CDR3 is TGCAGCGTTGAGGGCAGGGCTGGAAACACCATATATTTT. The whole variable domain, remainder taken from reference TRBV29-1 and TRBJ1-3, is SAVISQKPSRDICQRGTSLTIQCQVDSQVTMMFWYRQQPGQSLTLIATANQGSEATYESGFVIDKFPISRPNLTFSTLTVSNMSPEDSSIYLCSVEGRAGNTIYFGEGSWLTVV.